This is a list of T cell receptor beta chains from one sample in a study of blood T cell repertoires in COVID-19. Repertoires were generated with immunoSEQ multiplex PCR, while TCRdb's copy carries only in-frame clones and drops some. This sample has 350,000 to 450,000 clones, with 65% to 90% found just once. Sequences were obtained from peripheral blood. The receptors were sampled from a woman aged 60-75 years with COVID-19, enrolled during active disease. Both conserved end residues are part of each CDR3. A D gene is named only where the DNA matches it firmly. Clone size is not always given. Where it is, it says once, few, many or a class for expanded clones.

>TRBJ1-6|TRBV5-6|NA|NA
TGTGCGAGCAGCAGGAGGGAGGTTGAATCACCCCTCCACTTT
CASSRREVESPLHF
>TRBJ2-2|TRBV19|NA|TRBD2
TGTGCCAGTAGAAGCGGACTAGCACCCACCGGGGAGCTGTTTTTT
CASRSGLAPTGELFF
>TRBJ1-1|TRBV7-9|NA|NA
TGTGCCAGCAGCTCGGGACGGGGGGCGATAACTGAAGCTTTCTTT
CASSSGRGAITEAFF
>TRBJ1-3|TRBV5-6|NA|NA
TGTGCCAGCAGGCGGACTGCTGGAAACACCATATATTTT
CASRRTAGNTIYF
>TRBJ2-3|TRBV14|NA|TRBD1
TGTGCCAGCAGCTATCTGACAGGGGTGAACACAGATACGCAGTATTTT
CASSYLTGVNTDTQYF
>TRBJ1-1|TRBV7-2|NA|TRBD1
TGTGCCAGCAGCTTAAGGCACAGGGGGAACACTGAAGCTTTCTTT
CASSLRHRGNTEAFF
>TRBJ2-1|TRBV19|once|TRBD2
TGTGCCAGTAGCCGAGAGGGACTACGGCACAATGAGCAGTTCTTC
CASSREGLRHNEQFF
>TRBJ1-1|TRBV13|NA|TRBD1
TGTGCCAGCAGCCCGCAAGGGACAGCTACTCACACTGAAGCTTTCTTT
CASSPQGTATHTEAFF
>TRBJ2-2|TRBV6-4|NA|NA
TGTGCCAGCAGTGCCGTTTACAAGAACACCGGGGAGCTGTTTTTT
CASSAVYKNTGELFF
>TRBJ1-5|TRBV30|NA|NA
TGTGCCTGGAGTGTGCAGGGTTATCAGCCCCAGCATTTT
CAWSVQGYQPQHF
>TRBJ2-2|TRBV18|NA|TRBD2
TGTGCCAGCTCACCCCGGGACGGGGGGACCGGGGAGCTGTTTTTT
CASSPRDGGTGELFF
>TRBJ2-7|TRBV7-2|NA|NA
TGTGCCAGCAGCTTAGAGTTAGCCGGTGGAGAGCAGTACTTC
CASSLELAGGEQYF
>TRBJ1-1|TRBV6-5|NA|NA
TGTGCCAGCAGTTACACAGGCTCTGAAGCTTTCTTT
CASSYTGSEAFF
>TRBJ2-5|TRBV18|NA|NA
TGTGCCAGCTCACCACTACCTCCGGGGGACCAGTACTTC
CASSPLPPGDQYF
>TRBJ2-1|TRBV14|NA|NA
TGTGCCAGCAGCCAAGCGGGGATTGGAGGGGGCGGAATCAATGAGCAGTTCTTC
CASSQAGIGGGGINEQFF
>TRBJ2-1|TRBV3-1/TRBV3-2|once|NA
TGTGCCAGCAGCCGAGCAGGGGCCTACAATGAGCAGTTCTTC
CASSRAGAYNEQFF
>TRBJ1-5|TRBV7-2|NA|NA
TGTGCCAGCAGCTTCACCAGCAGGGCCAATCAGCCCCAGCATTTT
CASSFTSRANQPQHF
>TRBJ1-2|TRBV6-5|NA|NA
TGTGCCAGCACAGGGTATGGGGACTATGGCTACACCTTC
CASTGYGDYGYTF
>TRBJ2-5|TRBV5-1|NA|NA
TGCGCCAGCAGTGGCGAGACCCAGTACTTC
CASSGETQYF
>TRBJ1-1|TRBV29-1|NA|NA
TGCAGCGTCGGGGGGCAATCGAACACTGAAGCTTTCTTT
CSVGGQSNTEAFF
>TRBJ1-2|TRBV5-4|once|NA
TGTGCCAGCAGCTCGGAGAGCTATGGCTACACCTTC
CASSSESYGYTF
>TRBJ2-5|TRBV24-1|NA|TRBD1
TGTGCCACCAGTGATTCGGGACAGGGGGCGATTCGGGGAGAGACCCAGTACTTC
CATSDSGQGAIRGETQYF
>TRBJ2-2|TRBV2|NA|NA
TGTGCCAGCAGTCTTCAGGGGCTGGAGAACACCGGGGAGCTGTTTTTT
CASSLQGLENTGELFF
>TRBJ1-4|TRBV5-1|NA|TRBD1
TGCGCCAGCAGCCCCGGGACAGGGGGACTTGCGGAAAAACTGTTTTTT
CASSPGTGGLAEKLFF
>TRBJ2-7|TRBV4-1|NA|NA
TGCGCCAGCAGCCAAGCTGGGGGACTTTTCTCCTACGAGCAGTACTTC
CASSQAGGLFSYEQYF
>TRBJ1-2|TRBV30|few|NA
TGTGCCTGGGAACAGGGTTCGGGTGGCTACACCTTC
CAWEQGSGGYTF
>TRBJ1-2|TRBV11-2|once|NA
TGTGCCAGCAGCCCGCGGGGGGGCTTCGGTGGCTACACCTTC
CASSPRGGFGGYTF
>TRBJ1-2|TRBV5-1|NA|NA
TGCGCCAGCAGCGCGGACAGTGGTAGGGTTAAGAGCTATGGCTACACCTTC
CASSADSGRVKSYGYTF
>TRBJ1-1|TRBV5-1|NA|TRBD1
TGCGCCAGCAGACCGACAGGGACGAGCACTGAAGCTTTCTTT
CASRPTGTSTEAFF
>TRBJ2-7|TRBV12-3/TRBV12-4|NA|NA
TGTGCCAGCAGACAGGAGATTGGCTACGAGCAGTACTTC
CASRQEIGYEQYF
>TRBJ1-2|TRBV7-9|NA|TRBD1
TGTGCCAGCAGTCCAGGGGGTTTTTATGGCTACACCTTC
CASSPGGFYGYTF
>TRBJ1-2|TRBV6-5|once|NA
TGTGCCAGCTGGGAGGGCAGGGCGGGCGGCTACACCTTC
CASWEGRAGGYTF
>TRBJ2-2|TRBV7-2|NA|TRBD2
TGTGCCAGCAGCTGGACACTAGCGGGGGCCTACACCGGGGAGCTGTTTTTT
CASSWTLAGAYTGELFF
>TRBJ1-5|TRBV7-2|NA|NA
TGTGCCAGCAGCTTATCACAAAGCAATCAGCCCCAGCATTTT
CASSLSQSNQPQHF
>TRBJ1-2|TRBV30|NA|NA
TGTGCCTGGAGTGTACTGGACACCGACTATGGCTACACCTTC
CAWSVLDTDYGYTF
>TRBJ1-2|TRBV18|NA|NA
TGTGCCAGCTCACTCGATGTACTAGAATACTATGGCTACACCTTC
CASSLDVLEYYGYTF
>TRBJ2-3|TRBV3-1/TRBV3-2|once|TRBD1
TGTGCCAGCAGCCTCACGACAGGGGGTTCCACAGATACGCAGTATTTT
CASSLTTGGSTDTQYF
>TRBJ1-2|TRBV6-5|NA|TRBD1
TGTGCCAGCAGCCCCATAAGGGGGACAGGGGAAGGCTACACCTTC
CASSPIRGTGEGYTF
>TRBJ2-1|TRBV4-3|NA|TRBD2
TGCGCCAGCAGCCGAGCGGGAGGGAACTACAATGAGCAGTTCTTC
CASSRAGGNYNEQFF
>TRBJ2-3|TRBV7-3|NA|NA
TGTGCCAGCAGTCCTCGGAGTAGCACAGATACGCAGTATTTT
CASSPRSSTDTQYF
>TRBJ2-1|TRBV6-2/TRBV6-3|few|TRBD2
TGTGCCAGCAGTCTATCCCATGGTGCGGGGGACCACAAGGATGAGCAGTTCTTC
CASSLSHGAGDHKDEQFF
>TRBJ2-2|TRBV9|NA|NA
TGTGCCAGCTCCCTAAGGGGAGGCACCGGGGAGCTGTTTTTT
CASSLRGGTGELFF
>TRBJ1-4|TRBV18|NA|NA
TGTGCCAGCTCACCACCCAACCTGTCGGGGGAAAAACTGTTTTTT
CASSPPNLSGEKLFF
>TRBJ1-5|TRBV10-3|once|NA
TGTGCCATCAGTGATTCCCCCGGCGGGGGGCCGTGGAATCAGCCCCAGCATTTT
CAISDSPGGGPWNQPQHF
>TRBJ1-2|TRBV9|few|NA
TGTGCCAGCAGCGACGGGGGGCCGTATGGCTACACCTTC
CASSDGGPYGYTF
>TRBJ1-2|TRBV6-2/TRBV6-3|NA|NA
TGTGCCAGCAGTTACGCAGGGGTCAGGGCGAGCGGCTACACCTTC
CASSYAGVRASGYTF
>TRBJ2-5|TRBV7-9|NA|NA
TGTGCCAGCAGCGTCGAGTACAGGGAGACCCAGTACTTC
CASSVEYRETQYF
>TRBJ1-6|TRBV7-9|few|NA
TGTGCCATCGATGCGTCAGGGTTGAACTCACCCCTCCACTTT
CAIDASGLNSPLHF
>TRBJ1-1|TRBV27|NA|NA
TGTGCCAGCAGAATACAGGGAGAGGGTAAGCAGTGTTTCTTT
CASRIQGEGKQCFF
>TRBJ2-2|TRBV10-3|NA|TRBD1
TGTGCCATCAGACCGACAGGGACAACCGGGGAGCTGTTTTTT
CAIRPTGTTGELFF
>TRBJ2-1|TRBV6-4|NA|NA
TGTGCCAGCAGTAGGCAGGGAACCTACAATGAGCAGTTCTTC
CASSRQGTYNEQFF
>TRBJ2-7|TRBV18|NA|TRBD1
TGTGCCAGCTCACTTGGGACAGATGGCGAGCAGTACTTC
CASSLGTDGEQYF